One and the same sample provided the 25 T cell receptor beta chains below, sequenced in a study of vaccination effects on CD4 cells after COVID-19. Their antigens are not known. ViraFEST assay sequencing came after antigen-specific CD4+ T cells were expanded with viral peptide pools. The culture ran for roughly ten days before CD4+ T cells were isolated. All study participants received two doses of BNT162b2 or mRNA-1273 vaccine. Some clones are missing from TCRdb's copy, which holds only in-frame ones; the method was immunoSEQ multiplex PCR. The sample has 30,000 to 40,000 clones, approximately 72% seen once. Sequences were derived from CD4+ T cells from PBMCs cultured with HCoV-229E spike peptides, sampled after COVID-19 vaccination. The receptors stem from a human donor who received a COVID-19 vaccine.

V gene TRBV3-1 (or the pseudogene TRBV3-2) combines with J gene TRBJ1-5; 7 bases map to TRBD1. Germline CDR1 is LGHDT and CDR2 is YNNKEL (reference sequence). The CDR3 spans 15 residues. V gave up 2 bases and J gave up 6 bases; unmatched junction bases: 7. The CDR3 DNA follows: TGTGCCAGCAGCCAATCTACAGGGGAGCGTCAGCCCCAGCATTTT. Translated: CASSQSTGERQPQHF.

The chain recombines TRBV10-1 with TRBJ2-2; D is uncertain. The V and J ends lost 8 bases and 3 bases respectively, with 13 bases between them. Per germline, CDR1 WNHNN and CDR2 SYGVQD (reference sequence). This CDR3 contains 14 residues. The CDR3 nucleotides are TGCGCCAGCGCGCCAGCCCGTGACACCGGGGAGCTGTTTTTT. Amino acid sequence: CASAPARDTGELFF.

CDR3 loop: CASSSDQQETQYF. As DNA, the CDR3 is TGCGCCAGCAGCTCTGACCAGCAAGAGACCCAGTACTTC. V gene TRBV10-1 combines with J gene TRBJ2-5; D gene uncertain. Germline CDR1 reads WNHNN; CDR2 reads SYGVQD (reference sequence). This CDR3 is built from 13 residues. V shed 6 bases and J shed 2 bases, with 10 bases lying between them.

The rearrangement joins TRBV10-3 to TRBJ2-7; the D is unclear. V lost 2 bases and J lost 4, with 12 bases in between. The CDR3 covers 14 residues. CDR1 is ENHRY and CDR2 is SYGVKD in the germline V gene. The CDR3 nucleotides read TGTGCCATCAGTGAGAAGGGTCTTGGGTACGAGCAGTACTTC. This encodes CAISEKGLGYEQYF.

The V call is TRBV14, the J call TRBJ1-2; TRBD1 aligns across 7 bases. V dropped 1 base and J dropped 7; count of bases not matched to a gene: 6. The germline gives CDR1 SGHDN, CDR2 FVKESK. The CDR3 loop spans 14 amino acids. For the CDR3, the DNA is TGTGCCAGCAGCCAAGGAAACAGGGGAAGTGGCTACACCTTC. Protein sequence: CASSQGNRGSGYTF.

This clone was observed once. The V and J genes are TRBV7-9 and TRBJ1-1; a possible D gene is TRBD1 (5 bases). Germline values: CDR1 SEHNR, CDR2 FQNEAQ (reference sequence). The CDR3 length is 16 residues. Trimming left V 5 bases short and J 3 bases short, with 19 bases between. The CDR3: CASSEAAGRGDTEAFF. The DNA of the CDR3 is TGTGCCAGCAGCGAGGCGGCAGGGAGGGGTGACACTGAAGCTTTCTTT.

The V gene is TRBV11-2, the J gene TRBJ1-6, with 8 bases aligning to TRBD1. V shed 5 bases, J shed 11 bases, and the junction held 11 bases outside the gene matches. The CDR3 covers 15 residues. Germline CDR1 is SGHAT and CDR2 is FQNNGV. CDR3 residues: CASSPLTGDRTPLHF. The CDR3 nucleotides are TGTGCCAGCAGCCCATTGACAGGGGATAGGACACCCCTCCACTTT.

The chain links TRBV19 to TRBJ2-7; 10 nucleotides line up with TRBD1. After removal of 5 bases from V and 6 bases from J, the junction contained 4 bases not matched to a gene. Looked up from germline, CDR1 is LNHDA and CDR2 is SQIVND (reference sequence). The CDR3 is 13 residues long. The CDR3 is CASSGTGDGEQYF. The CDR3 nucleotides read TGTGCCAGTAGTGGGACAGGGGACGGCGAGCAGTACTTC.

This chain connects TRBV18 to TRBJ2-7, with D perhaps TRBD1 (6 bases). The CDR3 totals 14 residues. CDR1 and CDR2 from the germline V gene are KGHSH and LQKENI. V was pared by 6 bases and J by 3 bases, with 15 bases between. CDR3 sequence reads: CASSPGWTDYEQYF. CDR3 in DNA: TGTGCCAGCTCTCCCGGTTGGACAGACTACGAGCAGTACTTC.

This clone turned up a few times. This rearrangement joins TRBV6-6 to TRBJ2-3; TRBD2 might be the D (6 bases). The CDR3 contains 13 residues. Deletions cut 6 bases from V and 1 base from J, with 8 bases between. CDR1 MNHNY and CDR2 SVGAGI come from the germline V gene (reference sequence). The CDR3 loop reads CASRGGGTDTQYF. The CDR3 DNA is TGTGCCAGCAGGGGAGGCGGCACAGATACGCAGTATTTT.

J is TRBJ2-7 and V is TRBV7-2, with 9 bases aligning to TRBD2. CDR3 length: 18 amino acids. Germline lookup yields CDR1 SGHTA and CDR2 FQGNSA. V shed 2 bases and J 2 bases; nucleotides not matched to a gene: 13. CDR3 residues: CASSLSAFRLAVTYEQYF. CDR3 nucleotide sequence: TGTGCCAGCAGCTTATCCGCCTTTAGACTAGCGGTGACCTACGAGCAGTACTTC.

The J gene is TRBJ1-1, the V gene TRBV9, with D uncertain. The CDR3 loop spans 14 amino acids. The ends were cut back, 3 bases at V and 0 bases at J, with 9 bases in the middle. In germline, CDR1 is SGDLS, CDR2 YYNGEE. The CDR3 DNA sequence: TGTGCCAGCAGCGGTAACAGCCTGAACACTGAAGCTTTCTTT. It translates to CASSGNSLNTEAFF.

This chain links TRBV19 with TRBJ2-4, with a weak D call TRBD1 (6 bases). Per germline, CDR1 LNHDA and CDR2 SQIVND (reference sequence). The CDR3 extends over 20 amino acids. V gave up 8 bases and J gave up 0 bases, with 29 bases separating them. CDR3 amino acids: CASSDRRDNLILLAKNIQYF. The DNA for the CDR3 is TGTGCCAGTTCCGACCGCCGGGACAACCTGATCCTTCTAGCCAAAAACATTCAGTACTTC.

The chain links TRBV11-3 to TRBJ1-6; D possibly corresponds to TRBD1 (6 bases). Trimming removed 2 bases at V and 9 bases at J, with 14 bases between. The CDR3 spans 15 residues. Germline loops: CDR1 SGHNT, CDR2 YENEEA. The CDR3 reads CASSLSGQPPSPLHF. DNA of the CDR3: TGTGCCAGCAGCTTATCTGGACAGCCACCTTCACCCCTCCACTTT.

V is TRBV11-1 and J is TRBJ2-7, with a tentative D call TRBD1 (6 bases). This CDR3 has 15 amino acids. Trimming stripped 2 bases from V and 4 bases from J, with 15 bases between. Germline CDR1 reads SGHAT; CDR2 reads FQDESV (reference sequence). The CDR3 region has the DNA TGTGCCAGCAGCTTACTCCCGACAGGCAAATACGAGCAGTACTTC. It is translated as CASSLLPTGKYEQYF.

The chain links TRBV11-2 to TRBJ2-3; D ambiguous. CDR3 length equals 13 residues. The V end lost 5 bases, the J end lost 6 bases, and 12 bases lay between the germline ends. CDR1 and CDR2 from the germline V gene are SGHAT and FQNNGV. The CDR3 loop is CASSPRVWDTQYF. The CDR3 DNA follows: TGTGCCAGCAGCCCCCGGGTCTGGGATACGCAGTATTTT.

Only a few counts were recorded for this clone. The chain is built from TRBV5-1 and TRBJ1-3; weak D call: TRBD1 (5 bases). The CDR3 consists of 16 residues. CDR1 and CDR2 (germline): SGHRS, YFSETQ. V was cut by 2 bases and J by 0 bases, with 12 bases left in between. The DNA of the CDR3 is TGCGCCAGCAGCTTAGAGGGGATGAGCTCTGGAAACACCATATATTTT. Translation: CASSLEGMSSGNTIYF.

The table lists this clone with a count of one. This chain connects TRBV2 to TRBJ1-1; the D is unclear. Germline CDR1 SNHLY, CDR2 FYNNEI. V gave up 5 bases and J gave up 4 bases, with 14 bases separating them. This CDR3 region has 14 residues. The CDR3 is CASSPGGIGTEAFF. The CDR3 DNA reads as TGTGCCAGCAGTCCAGGTGGGATAGGCACTGAAGCTTTCTTT.

This clone was seen more than once but under ten times. The rearrangement uses TRBV10-3 and TRBJ1-3; D unresolved. CDR1 and CDR2 from the germline V gene are ENHRY and SYGVKD. This CDR3 contains 12 residues. V was cut by 2 bases and J by 4 bases, with 3 bases left in between. The CDR3 region has the DNA TGTGCCATCAGTGAGCAGGGAAACACCATATATTTT. Amino acids: CAISEQGNTIYF.

The chain recombines TRBV7-2 with TRBJ2-1, with D possibly matching TRBD2 (5 bases). Germline V gives CDR1 SGHTA, CDR2 FQGNSA. The CDR3 spans 13 residues. Trimming left V 2 bases short and J 6 bases short, with 8 bases between. The CDR3: CASSLNRGNEQFF. Here the CDR3 DNA reads TGTGCCAGCAGCTTAAACCGGGGCAATGAGCAGTTCTTC.

The chain joins TRBV18 to TRBJ2-6, with D unresolved. The CDR3 totals 17 residues. V gave up 6 bases and J gave up 0 bases, with 15 bases separating them. Germline V gene sequence: CDR1 KGHSH, CDR2 LQKENI. Here the CDR3 DNA reads TGTGCCAGCTCGGGCCTCGTTTTGATCTCTGGGGCCAACGTCCTGACTTTC. This sequence encodes CASSGLVLISGANVLTF.

This clone has a handful of counts. V is TRBV12-3 or TRBV12-4 and J is TRBJ1-2, with D hard to call. The CDR3 extends over 13 amino acids. Trimming took off 7 bases at V and 5 bases at J, with 14 bases between the two ends. The CDR3 here is CASTPSRPYGYTF. The CDR3, as DNA: TGTGCCAGCACCCCAAGTCGGCCTTATGGCTACACCTTC.

This chain uses TRBV6-1 with TRBJ2-7; 7 bases are shared with TRBD1. Germline V gene data show CDR1 as MNHNS and CDR2 as SASEGT. The junction had 14 bases not matched to a gene; V was cut back by 1 base and J by 2 bases. This CDR3 region has 18 residues. The CDR3 reads CASSEDLPLGTVAYEQYF. CDR3 sequence (DNA): TGTGCCAGCAGTGAAGATCTCCCGCTAGGGACAGTTGCCTACGAGCAGTACTTC.

This clone has a handful of counts. The chain's CDR3 is CASSQGTGGEKLFF. CDR3 coding DNA: TGTGCCAGCAGCCAGGGGACAGGGGGGGAAAAACTGTTTTTT. The chain couples TRBV11-2 to TRBJ1-4; 11 nucleotides align to TRBD1. Germline lookup yields CDR1 SGHAT and CDR2 FQNNGV. The CDR3 runs 14 residues. V was pared by 5 bases and J by 8 bases, with 4 bases of the junction left unmatched.

V and J are TRBV7-8 and TRBJ2-3; 7 bases agree with TRBD2. CDR3 length equals 15 residues. V was pared by 1 base and J by 2 bases, with 3 bases of the junction left unmatched. Germline V gives CDR1 SGHVS, CDR2 FQNEAQ. CDR3 residues: CASSLGGGYTDTQYF. DNA of the CDR3: TGTGCCAGCAGCTTAGGGGGGGGGTACACAGATACGCAGTATTTT.